The 26 T cell receptor beta chains given below trace back to one sample, sequenced in a study of blood T cell repertoires in COVID-19. Clones were read by immunoSEQ multiplex PCR, and TCRdb kept only the in-frame ones, dropping some. The top ten clones hold 4% of a sample with approximately 220,000 clones, roughly nine tenths of them seen once. The sequencing sample was made of PBMCs or T cells enriched from blood (not recorded which). These receptor sequences come from a woman younger than 45 with acute COVID-19.

V usage is TRBV27 and J usage is TRBJ1-5; TRBD1 aligns across 8 bases. Germline V gives CDR1 MNHEY, CDR2 SMNVEV (reference sequence). The junction had 3 bases not matched to a gene; V was cut back by 2 bases and J by 6 bases. The length of the CDR3 is 14 residues. CDR3 residues: CASSLARGLQPQHF. The CDR3 DNA reads as TGTGCCAGCAGTTTAGCCAGGGGGCTTCAGCCCCAGCATTTT.

The chain links TRBV13 to TRBJ1-3; perhaps TRBD1 as D (5 bases). The germline V and J ends were trimmed by 6 bases and 0 bases, with 24 bases remaining between them. Per germline, CDR1 PRHDT and CDR2 FYEKMQ (reference sequence). The CDR3 is made up of 19 amino acids. The CDR3 reads CASSTVAARVSSSGNTIYF. Written as DNA, the CDR3 is TGTGCCAGCAGTACTGTCGCGGCCAGGGTTTCGAGCTCTGGAAACACCATATATTTT.

The J gene is TRBJ2-5, the V gene TRBV24-1; the match to TRBD2 covers 8 bases. CDR1 and CDR2 from the germline V gene are KGHDR and SFDVKD. Unmatched junction bases numbered 6, after V lost 3 bases and J lost 1 base. This CDR3 has 16 residues. The CDR3 loop is CATSDSGGPPQETQYF. The CDR3 DNA reads TGTGCCACCAGTGATAGCGGGGGCCCCCCCCAAGAGACCCAGTACTTC.

This chain connects TRBV18 to TRBJ1-4, with 7 nucleotides matching TRBD1. This CDR3 has 14 amino acids. Per germline, CDR1 KGHSH and CDR2 LQKENI. With V trimmed by 3 bases and J by 8 bases, 6 bases remained unmatched. CDR3 loop: CASSPYSTGEKLFF. The CDR3 DNA follows: TGTGCCAGCTCACCGTACTCGACAGGGGAAAAACTGTTTTTT.

This chain joins TRBV3-1 (or the pseudogene TRBV3-2) and TRBJ2-2; D is uncertain. V was pared by 1 base and J by 6 bases, with 6 bases between. Germline CDR1 LGHDT, CDR2 YNNKEL (reference sequence). The CDR3 has 13 residues. The CDR3 here is CASSQASAGELFF. The CDR3 DNA reads as TGTGCCAGCAGCCAAGCGAGCGCCGGGGAGCTGTTTTTT.

This sequence joins TRBV18 and TRBJ1-5, with 9 bases lining up with TRBD1. Germline V lookup: CDR1 KGHSH, CDR2 LQKENI. J was trimmed by 7 bases and V by 2 bases; bases with no gene match: 3. The CDR3 consists of 14 residues. The CDR3 DNA reads TGTGCCAGCTCACCAGAGACAGGGGGACAGCCCCAGCATTTT. It specifies CASSPETGGQPQHF.

J is TRBJ2-1 and V is TRBV9, with a tentative D call TRBD1 (5 bases). The CDR3 contains 14 residues. V was shortened by 0 bases and J by 8 bases, with 12 bases between the two germline ends. Germline CDR1 SGDLS, CDR2 YYNGEE. In DNA form, the CDR3 reads TGTGCCAGCAGCGTAGAACAGGCGCAAGATGAGCAGTTCTTC. It encodes CASSVEQAQDEQFF.

This chain's CDR3 is CASSISSSGNTIYF. The DNA of the CDR3 is TGCGCCAGCAGTATTTCGAGCTCTGGAAACACCATATATTTT. The rearrangement links TRBV10-1 to TRBJ1-3; D gene uncertain. The germline V gene encodes CDR1 WNHNN and CDR2 SYGVQD (reference sequence). This CDR3 comprises 14 residues. Trimming took 5 bases from V and 0 from J, leaving 8 bases between them.

The chain is built from TRBV5-5 and TRBJ1-1, with D possibly matching TRBD1 (5 bases). V was pared by 2 bases and J by 1 base, with 12 bases between. This CDR3 is 15 amino acids long. CDR1 and CDR2 (germline): SGHKS, YYEKEE (reference sequence). CDR3 in DNA: TGTGCCAGCAGCTTTAGTCTCACAGGGAACACTGAAGCTTTCTTT. Encoded protein: CASSFSLTGNTEAFF.

V usage is TRBV4-3 and J usage is TRBJ1-2; TRBD1 matches at 8 bases. With 4 bases clipped from V and 5 bases from J, the junction kept 12 bases outside the gene matches. This CDR3 spans 16 amino acids. Germline assignment: CDR1 LGHNA and CDR2 YSLEER. This CDR3 reads CASSPQGGRGNYGYTF. The CDR3 region has the DNA TGCGCCAGCAGCCCACAGGGGGGCAGGGGGAATTATGGCTACACCTTC.

The chain links TRBV3-1 (or the pseudogene TRBV3-2) to TRBJ1-1; 7 bases are shared with TRBD1. CDR1 is LGHDT, CDR2 YNNKEL, per germline (reference sequence). This CDR3 region has 15 residues. The ends lost 0 bases at V and 3 bases at J; junction bases unmatched: 4. In DNA form, the CDR3 reads TGTGCCAGCAGCCAAGAACCGGGACAGTACACTGAAGCTTTCTTT. Amino acid sequence: CASSQEPGQYTEAFF.

The chain uses TRBV19 and TRBJ1-1, with 7 bases identical to TRBD1. The CDR3 sequence is 13 residues long. Trimming removed 3 bases from V and 10 bases from J; junction bases left unmatched: 8. Germline lookup yields CDR1 LNHDA and CDR2 SQIVND (reference sequence). CDR3 protein: CASSILGTEVAFF. The CDR3, as DNA: TGTGCCAGTAGTATCCTCGGGACAGAAGTAGCTTTCTTT.

J is TRBJ2-7 and V is TRBV6-1; D not certain. Deletions cut 3 bases from V and 1 base from J, with 10 bases between. The germline V gene encodes CDR1 MNHNS and CDR2 SASEGT. This CDR3 has 14 residues. The CDR3 here is CASSDGGVSYEQYF. CDR3 DNA sequence: TGTGCCAGCAGTGACGGTGGAGTGTCCTACGAGCAGTACTTC.

The CDR3: CASSYSGGVYEQYF. The CDR3 nucleotides read TGTGCCAGCAGTTACTCGGGGGGAGTCTACGAGCAGTACTTC. This sequence joins TRBV6-5 and TRBJ2-7; weak D call: TRBD2 (6 bases). Germline CDR1 reads MNHEY; CDR2 reads SVGAGI. This CDR3 has 14 residues. Trimming took off 0 bases at V and 3 bases at J, with 9 bases between the two ends.

This rearrangement joins TRBV6-5 to TRBJ1-1, with a tentative D call TRBD1 (6 bases). Per the germline V gene, CDR1 is MNHEY and CDR2 is SVGAGI. Trimming took off 2 bases at V and 13 bases at J, with 17 bases between the two ends. This CDR3 region has 13 residues. In DNA, the CDR3 is TGTGCCAGCAGTTACCCTAATACAGGGTTGGTTTTCTTT. Its translation is CASSYPNTGLVFF.

Written as DNA, the CDR3 is TGTGCCAGCAGCCCTGCGGTTAACACTGAAGCTTTCTTT. Translated: CASSPAVNTEAFF. The V and J genes are TRBV5-6 and TRBJ1-1, with no clear D. The CDR3 runs 13 residues. Germline V CDR1 and CDR2: SGHDT, YYEEEE. V lost 4 bases and J 2 bases, leaving 9 bases between the germline ends.

The rearrangement uses TRBV13 and TRBJ1-1; D remains unclear. CDR3 length: 17 amino acids. The V end was cut by 3 bases, the J end by 0 bases, with 17 bases between. The germline V gene has CDR1 PRHDT and CDR2 FYEKMQ (reference sequence). The CDR3 coding sequence is TGTGCCAGCAGCTTGGGCCCGGGCCCGGGAATGAACACTGAAGCTTTCTTT. This encodes CASSLGPGPGMNTEAFF. The full variable domain, in which reference TRBV13 and TRBJ1-1 provide the parts outside the CDR3, is AAGVIQSPRHLIKEKRETATLKCYPIPRHDTVYWYQQGPGQDPQFLISFYEKMQSDKGSIPDRFSAQQFSDYHSELNMSSLELGDSALYFCASSLGPGPGMNTEAFFGQGTRLTVV.

This chain connects TRBV9 to TRBJ1-1; 12 bases line up with TRBD1. Trimming at V came to 4 bases and at J to 3 bases, leaving 16 bases not matched to a gene. Germline CDR1 SGDLS, CDR2 YYNGEE. The CDR3 loop spans 19 amino acids. DNA of the CDR3: TGTGCCAGCAGCTCCGGGACAGGGGGCGCGAGGTATTTGGACACTGAAGCTTTCTTT. This translates into CASSSGTGGARYLDTEAFF.

The rearrangement uses TRBV19 and TRBJ1-2; the D is unclear. V was clipped by 8 bases and J by 1 base, with 8 bases between them. The CDR3 runs 12 residues. CDR1 is LNHDA and CDR2 is SQIVND in the germline V gene (reference sequence). The CDR3 spells CASVEDNYGYTF. CDR3 nucleotide sequence: TGTGCCAGTGTGGAGGATAACTATGGCTACACCTTC.

J is TRBJ1-6 and V is TRBV11-2; possibly TRBD1 for D (5 bases). This CDR3 comprises 16 residues. The ends were cut back, 1 base at V and 7 bases at J, with 14 bases in the middle. Germline lookup yields CDR1 SGHAT and CDR2 FQNNGV. The CDR3 here is CASSLVSGSWNSPLHF. The DNA for the CDR3 is TGTGCCAGCAGCTTAGTGTCAGGGTCTTGGAATTCACCCCTCCACTTT.

V is TRBV14 and J is TRBJ1-6; TRBD1 agrees at 11 bases. J was trimmed by 10 bases and V by 4 bases; bases with no gene match: 6. Germline CDR1 SGHDN, CDR2 FVKESK. The CDR3 is made up of 15 amino acids. CDR3 in amino acids: CASSPRTGGRSPLHF. CDR3 DNA: TGTGCCAGCAGCCCCAGGACAGGGGGCCGGTCACCCCTCCACTTT.

This chain uses TRBV5-1 with TRBJ2-7; maybe TRBD1 (6 bases). The V and J ends lost 4 bases and 6 bases respectively, with 11 bases between them. This CDR3 has 12 amino acids. The germline CDR1 and CDR2 sequences are SGHRS and YFSETQ. The CDR3 loop is CASSPTGTEQYF. The CDR3 coding sequence is TGCGCCAGCAGCCCAACAGGGACCGAGCAGTACTTC.

On this clone: Other DNA sequences in this specimen translate into the identical CDR3. The V call is TRBV29-1, the J call TRBJ2-7; 10 bases agree with TRBD1. This CDR3 is built from 16 residues. Trimming at V came to 0 bases and at J to 1 base, leaving 6 bases not matched to a gene. Germline V lookup: CDR1 SQVTM, CDR2 ANQGSEA. The CDR3 loop is CSVEDFAGQGSYEQYF. In DNA, the CDR3 is TGCAGCGTTGAAGATTTTGCGGGACAGGGGTCCTACGAGCAGTACTTC.

The chain combines TRBV18 with TRBJ1-5; D might be TRBD1 (6 bases). Germline CDR1 and CDR2: KGHSH and LQKENI. V was pared by 3 bases and J by 2 bases, with 8 bases between. The CDR3 runs to 14 residues. CDR3 in DNA: TGTGCCAGCTCACCGTACAGGGGCAATCAGCCCCAGCATTTT. This codes for CASSPYRGNQPQHF.

The chain recombines TRBV7-2 with TRBJ1-1; the match to TRBD1 covers 8 bases. The CDR3 runs to 14 residues. In germline, CDR1 is SGHTA, CDR2 FQGNSA. V shed 1 base, J shed 8 bases, and the junction held 6 bases outside the gene matches. The CDR3 loop is CASSLDSWDREAFF. CDR3 nucleotides: TGTGCCAGCAGCTTAGACAGCTGGGACAGGGAAGCTTTCTTT.

The chain couples TRBV2 to TRBJ2-1, with 8 bases fitting TRBD2. The germline V gene has CDR1 SNHLY and CDR2 FYNNEI. The ends lost 6 bases at V and 3 bases at J; junction bases unmatched: 7. The CDR3 length is 15 residues. This chain's CDR3 is CASRLAASIYNEQFF. CDR3 nucleotide sequence: TGTGCCAGCAGACTAGCGGCCTCCATCTACAATGAGCAGTTCTTC.